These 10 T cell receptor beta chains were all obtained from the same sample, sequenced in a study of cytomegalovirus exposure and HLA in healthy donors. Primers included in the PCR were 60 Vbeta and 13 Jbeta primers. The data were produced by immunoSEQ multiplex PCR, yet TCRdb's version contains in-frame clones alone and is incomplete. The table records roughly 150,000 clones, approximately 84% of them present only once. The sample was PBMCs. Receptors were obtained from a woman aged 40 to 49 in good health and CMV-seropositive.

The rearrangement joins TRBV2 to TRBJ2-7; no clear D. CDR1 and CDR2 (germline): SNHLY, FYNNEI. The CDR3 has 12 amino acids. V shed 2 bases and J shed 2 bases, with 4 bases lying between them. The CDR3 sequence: CASSETTYEQYF. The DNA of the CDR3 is TGTGCCAGCAGTGAAACAACCTACGAGCAGTACTTC.

This CDR3 reads CASSQEPFGNTEAFF. CDR3 in DNA: TGCGCCAGCAGCCAAGAACCCTTCGGGAACACTGAAGCTTTCTTT. This sequence joins TRBV4-3 and TRBJ1-1; D uncertain. The germline V gene encodes CDR1 LGHNA and CDR2 YSLEER. The CDR3 spans 15 residues. V was cut by 0 bases and J by 1 base, with 9 bases left in between.

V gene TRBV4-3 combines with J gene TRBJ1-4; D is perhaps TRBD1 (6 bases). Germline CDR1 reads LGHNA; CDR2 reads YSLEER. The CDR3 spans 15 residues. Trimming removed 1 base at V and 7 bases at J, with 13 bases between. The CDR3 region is CASSQARQGSEKLFF. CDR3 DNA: TGCGCCAGCAGCCAAGCTAGGCAGGGGAGTGAAAAACTGTTTTTT.

The CDR3 is CASRALRGGSYNEQFF. In nucleotides, the CDR3 is TGTGCCAGCAGAGCTCTGAGGGGGGGGAGTTACAATGAGCAGTTCTTC. The chain uses TRBV27 and TRBJ2-1; weak D call: TRBD2 (7 bases). Germline-derived CDR1 and CDR2 are MNHEY and SMNVEV (reference sequence). The CDR3 covers 16 residues. V was clipped by 6 bases and J by 4 bases, with 19 bases between them.

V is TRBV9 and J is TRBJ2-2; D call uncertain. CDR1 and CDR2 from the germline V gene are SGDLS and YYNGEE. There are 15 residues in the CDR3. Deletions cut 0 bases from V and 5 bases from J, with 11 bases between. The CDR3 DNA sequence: TGTGCCAGCAGCGTAGAACCAGGCAAGACCGGGGAGCTGTTTTTT. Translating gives CASSVEPGKTGELFF. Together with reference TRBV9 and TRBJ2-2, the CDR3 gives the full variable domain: DSGVTQTPKHLITATGQRVTLRCSPRSGDLSVYWYQQSLDQGLQFLIQYYNGEERAKGNILERFSAQQFPDLHSELNLSSLELGDSALYFCASSVEPGKTGELFFGEGSRLTVL.

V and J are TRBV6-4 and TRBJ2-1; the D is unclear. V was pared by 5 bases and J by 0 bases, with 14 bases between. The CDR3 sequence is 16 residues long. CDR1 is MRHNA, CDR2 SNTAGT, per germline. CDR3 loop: CASSSPDTFSYNEQFF. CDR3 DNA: TGTGCCAGCAGTAGCCCCGACACATTCTCCTACAATGAGCAGTTCTTC.

CDR3 sequence reads: CASSPPDRGRDTEAFF. The DNA of the CDR3 is TGTGCCAGCTCACCGCCGGACAGGGGGCGCGACACTGAAGCTTTCTTT. The chain is built from TRBV18 and TRBJ1-1; 11 bases map to TRBD1. CDR1 and CDR2 from the germline V gene are KGHSH and LQKENI. The CDR3 is 16 amino acids. V lost 3 bases, J lost 3 bases, and 6 bases stayed unmatched.

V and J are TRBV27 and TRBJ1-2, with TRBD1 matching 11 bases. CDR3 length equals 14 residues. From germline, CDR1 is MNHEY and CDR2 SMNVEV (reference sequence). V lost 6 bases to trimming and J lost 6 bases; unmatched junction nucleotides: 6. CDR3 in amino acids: CASREGGQGDGYTF. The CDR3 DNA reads TGTGCCAGCAGAGAGGGGGGACAGGGGGATGGCTACACCTTC.

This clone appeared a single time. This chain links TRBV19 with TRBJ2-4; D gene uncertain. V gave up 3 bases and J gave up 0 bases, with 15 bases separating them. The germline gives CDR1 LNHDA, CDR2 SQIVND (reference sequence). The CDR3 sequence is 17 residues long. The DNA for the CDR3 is TGTGCCAGTAGTATGACTTTCGGTGACCTAGCCAAAAACATTCAGTACTTC. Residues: CASSMTFGDLAKNIQYF.

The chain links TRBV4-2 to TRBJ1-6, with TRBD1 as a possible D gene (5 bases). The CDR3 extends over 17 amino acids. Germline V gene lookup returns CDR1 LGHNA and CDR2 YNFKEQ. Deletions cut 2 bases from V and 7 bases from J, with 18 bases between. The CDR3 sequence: CASSQLSGFDANSPLHF. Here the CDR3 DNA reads TGTGCCAGCAGCCAACTTTCAGGGTTTGACGCCAATTCACCCCTCCACTTT.